The rows below give T cell receptor beta chains drawn from one sample of a study of technical replicates of blood from several donors. Some clones are missing from TCRdb's copy, which holds only in-frame ones; the method was immunoSEQ multiplex PCR. The data show about 75,000 clones, around 97% seen once. The material sequenced was T cells isolated from PBMCs. These receptors were taken from a human donor in good health. Both conserved end residues are part of each CDR3. The D gene is left open where the match is weak. Expanded clones are given a class, and other clones once, few, many or no size at all.

size	D	J	V	CDR3	DNA
once	TRBD1	TRBJ1-2	TRBV7-2	CASSLGQGSRGYTF	TGTGCCAGCAGCTTAGGACAGGGGAGTCGTGGCTACACCTTC
.	TRBD2	TRBJ2-2	TRBV11-2	CASSLTRLLAGTGELFF	TGTGCCAGCAGCTTAACTAGGTTATTAGCGGGCACCGGGGAGCTGTTTTTT
.	.	TRBJ1-3	TRBV4-3	CASSQDLGWMNTIYF	TGCGCCAGCAGCCAAGATTTGGGCTGGATGAACACCATATATTTT
.	.	TRBJ1-3	TRBV14	CASSRLTVTPGNTIYF	TGTGCCAGCAGCCGTTTGACAGTAACACCTGGAAACACCATATATTTT
.	.	TRBJ2-5	TRBV30	CAWSVQVQETQYF	TGTGCCTGGAGTGTACAGGTCCAAGAGACCCAGTACTTC
.	TRBD2	TRBJ2-1	TRBV5-1	CASSSASGRQSYNEQFF	TGCGCCAGCAGCTCCGCTAGCGGGAGACAATCCTACAATGAGCAGTTCTTC
.	TRBD2	TRBJ2-5	TRBV6-1	CASSEGLAEKTQYF	TGTGCCAGCAGTGAGGGACTAGCAGAGAAGACCCAGTACTTC
.	.	TRBJ1-1	TRBV5-1	CASSLPGNTEAFF	TGCGCCAGCAGCTTACCAGGGAACACTGAAGCTTTCTTT
.	.	TRBJ1-3	TRBV7-6	CASRADIGSGNTIYF	TGTGCCAGCAGGGCTGACATAGGCTCTGGAAACACCATATATTTT
.	TRBD2	TRBJ2-1	TRBV4-2	CASSLSGKPYNEQFF	TGTGCCAGCAGCCTTAGCGGGAAACCTTACAATGAGCAGTTCTTC
.	.	TRBJ2-1	TRBV6-5	CASSWDNNEQFF	TGTGCCAGCAGTTGGGACAACAATGAGCAGTTCTTC
.	.	TRBJ1-5	TRBV28	CASARYTREAQHF	TGTGCCAGCGCTCGATACACAAGAGAGGCTCAGCATTTT
.	TRBD2	TRBJ2-7	TRBV13	CASSSRTSGIWEQYF	TGTGCCAGCAGCTCTCGGACTAGCGGGATATGGGAGCAGTACTTC
once	.	TRBJ2-7	TRBV9	CASSATLQGPYEQYF	TGTGCCAGCAGCGCAACACTACAGGGTCCCTACGAGCAGTACTTC
.	.	TRBJ1-2	TRBV23-1	CASSPIPSGNGYTF	TGCGCCAGCAGTCCCATTCCTTCAGGGAACGGCTACACCTTC
.	.	TRBJ2-1	TRBV7-2	CASSLMEPREQFF	TGTGCCAGCAGCCTCATGGAGCCCCGTGAGCAGTTCTTC
.	TRBD1	TRBJ1-4	TRBV29-1	CSGSITGGREKLFF	TGCAGCGGCTCCATTACAGGGGGACGGGAAAAACTGTTTTTT
.	.	TRBJ1-1	TRBV19	CASMWVQGNTEAFF	TGTGCCAGTATGTGGGTACAGGGGAACACTGAAGCTTTCTTT
.	.	TRBJ1-2	TRBV30	CAWSPEDSGYTF	TGTGCCTGGAGTCCTGAAGACAGTGGCTACACCTTC
.	TRBD2	TRBJ2-2	TRBV5-4	CASSLSGTSIRGTGELFF	TGTGCCAGCAGCTTATCCGGGACTAGTATCAGGGGCACCGGGGAGCTGTTTTTT
.	TRBD2	TRBJ2-3	TRBV29-1	CSLTTSGSVTDTQYF	TGCAGCCTGACGACTAGCGGGAGTGTGACAGATACGCAGTATTTT
.	.	TRBJ1-2	TRBV7-9	CASSLMGAYNYGYTF	TGTGCCAGCAGCTTAATGGGGGCCTATAACTATGGCTACACCTTC